This is a list of T cell receptor beta chains from one sample in a study of OX40 agonist ivuxolimab in advanced cancers. Here immunoSEQ multiplex PCR was the method, and the copy in TCRdb shows in-frame clones only, minus some. This table has around 57,000 clones, 92% appearing once. The material was CD4+ or CD8+ T cells sorted from blood, obtained in a trial of the OX40 agonist ivuxolimab. These TCRs come from an adult with an advanced solid tumor such as melanoma, head and neck, liver or kidney cancer. The conserved cysteine and the conserved F or W are not part of the CDR3 here. Size tells how often a clone was seen (once, few, many) or the class of an expanded clone, and some rows leave it out.

TRBJ1-5 TRBV2 15 few ASSEVSPMYSNQPQH
TRBJ1-2 TRBV15 12 NA ATSSLEETVGYT
TRBJ1-1 TRBV5-5 12 once ASSLAHGNTEAF
TRBJ1-2 TRBV7-9 9 NA ASSLNYGYT
TRBJ1-4 TRBV7-9 14 NA ASSTWAEPGDEKLF
TRBJ1-2 TRBV6-5 11 NA ASSYSRVHGYT
TRBJ1-2 TRBV2 13 NA ASSTDRGRVYGYT
TRBJ1-1 TRBV7-9 13 NA ASSLGTGGWTEAF
TRBJ1-4 TRBV19 13 NA ASRTGPSTNEKLF
TRBJ2-1 TRBV7-8 10 NA ASSSSVYEQF
TRBJ2-1 TRBV6-4 13 once VSRAVSSGRHEQF
TRBJ2-1 TRBV7-9 11 once ASSLAQYNEQF
TRBJ1-2 TRBV7-2 14 NA ASSSGDRTFNYGYT